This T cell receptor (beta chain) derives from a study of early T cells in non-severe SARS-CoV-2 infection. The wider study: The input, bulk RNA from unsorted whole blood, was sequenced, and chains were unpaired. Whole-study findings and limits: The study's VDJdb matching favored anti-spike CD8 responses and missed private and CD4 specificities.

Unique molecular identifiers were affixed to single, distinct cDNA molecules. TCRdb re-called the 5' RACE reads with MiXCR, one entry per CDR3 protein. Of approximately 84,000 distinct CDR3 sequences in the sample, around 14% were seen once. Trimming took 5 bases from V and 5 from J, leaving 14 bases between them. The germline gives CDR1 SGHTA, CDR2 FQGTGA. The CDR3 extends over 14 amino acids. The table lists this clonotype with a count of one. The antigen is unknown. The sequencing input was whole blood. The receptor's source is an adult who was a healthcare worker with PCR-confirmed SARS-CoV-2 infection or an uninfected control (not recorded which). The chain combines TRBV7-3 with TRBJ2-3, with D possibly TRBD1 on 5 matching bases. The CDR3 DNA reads TGTGCCAGCAGCCTTGACGGGCAGGGAGATACGCAGTATTTT. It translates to CASSLDGQGDTQYF.